The T cell receptor beta chain under discussion was sequenced for a study of radiation and T cells in renal cell carcinoma. Findings of the study overall: In blood, top tumor clones expanded by 2 weeks, shrinking by 4. Pretreatment tumor biopsies were lacking, so baseline clonotypes are unknown.

Losses at the gene ends were 7 bases for V and 3 bases for J; bases not matched to a gene: 3. CDR3 size: 13 residues. Per germline, CDR1 SNHLY and CDR2 FYNNEI. Described time point: blood 2 weeks post-SBRT. Specified treatment: 15 Gy SBRT to primary tumor, nephrectomy 4 weeks later. After SBRT, blood was collected at 2 and 4 weeks, plus baseline. This renal cell carcinoma was of the clear cell type. As to this clone: Its antigen is as yet unknown.

Only in-frame clones appear in the TCRdb table, and some are missing; sequencing was by immunoSEQ multiplex PCR. The sample contains roughly 130,000 clones, roughly four fifths of which appear only once. The chain links TRBV2 to TRBJ1-3, with TRBD1 matching over 7 bases. This sequence originates from an older woman with renal cell carcinoma. The sequencing used blood, collected from a patient whose treatment included radiotherapy and nephrectomy. In DNA form, the CDR3 reads TGTGCCAGCATCCAGGGGGGTGGAAACACCATATATTTT. Translated: CASIQGGGNTIYF.